What follows are 5 T cell receptor beta chains derived from one specimen sequenced in a study of shared clonotypes between healthy human individuals. Generated by immunoSEQ multiplex PCR, the TCRdb table keeps only in-frame clones and is missing some. The table shows roughly 500,000 clones, with around 80% occurring only once. Material: PBMCs. These receptor sequences come from a woman between 40 and 50 years old in good health. Some clones in this sample may be carry-over from other donors' samples.

The chain joins TRBV19 to TRBJ2-7; D gene ambiguous. The V and J ends lost 0 bases and 2 bases respectively, with 11 bases between them. CDR1 and CDR2 from the germline V gene are LNHDA and SQIVND (reference sequence). This CDR3 is 15 amino acids long. The CDR3 sequence is CASSIDGRPTYEQYF. CDR3 sequence (DNA): TGTGCCAGTAGTATAGATGGCAGGCCAACCTACGAGCAGTACTTC. The whole variable domain, remainder taken from reference TRBV19 and TRBJ2-7, is DGGITQSPKYLFRKEGQNVTLSCEQNLNHDAMYWYRQDPGQGLRLIYYSQIVNDFQKGDIAEGYSVSREKKESFPLTVTSAQKNPTAFYLCASSIDGRPTYEQYFGPGTRLTVT.

V is TRBV29-1 and J is TRBJ1-1; possibly TRBD1 for D (6 bases). Germline-derived CDR1 and CDR2 are SQVTM and ANQGSEA. Trimming removed 5 bases at V and 3 bases at J, with 16 bases between. The CDR3 is made up of 14 amino acids. The CDR3 loop is CSVIDWGRDTEAFF. CDR3 DNA: TGCAGCGTTATTGATTGGGGGCGTGACACTGAAGCTTTCTTT. Looking up the rest from reference TRBV29-1 and TRBJ1-1 gives the full variable domain: SAVISQKPSRDICQRGTSLTIQCQVDSQVTMMFWYRQQPGQSLTLIATANQGSEATYESGFVIDKFPISRPNLTFSTLTVSNMSPEDSSIYLCSVIDWGRDTEAFFGQGTRLTVV.

The chain has TRBV7-2 and TRBJ2-5; D may be TRBD2 (7 bases). CDR3 length: 13 residues. Germline CDR1 is SGHTA and CDR2 is FQGNSA. Trimming took off 5 bases at V and 7 bases at J, with 14 bases between the two ends. The chain's CDR3 is CASSDGGAGTQYF. In DNA form, the CDR3 reads TGTGCCAGCAGCGATGGGGGGGCGGGGACCCAGTACTTC.

This chain links TRBV28 with TRBJ1-5; D gene uncertain. Trimming removed 6 bases at V and 6 bases at J, with 9 bases between. The germline gives CDR1 MDHEN, CDR2 SYDVKM. The CDR3 has 12 amino acids. CDR3 sequence (DNA): TGTGCCAGCAGCCCCCCGCGTCAGCCCCAGCATTTT. Translating it yields CASSPPRQPQHF.

This chain connects TRBV4-1 to TRBJ2-1; 11 nucleotides line up with TRBD2. Germline lookup yields CDR1 MGHRA and CDR2 YSYEKL. J was trimmed by 8 bases and V by 4 bases; bases with no gene match: 16. CDR3 length: 18 amino acids. The CDR3 loop is CASSLSPISSGRTDEQFF. DNA for the CDR3: TGCGCCAGCAGCCTCAGCCCAATTTCTAGCGGGAGGACCGATGAGCAGTTCTTC.